Listed here are 31 T cell receptor beta chains from one sample, sequenced in a study of cytomegalovirus exposure and HLA in healthy donors. PCR was performed using 60 Vbeta and 13 Jbeta primers. Repertoires were generated with immunoSEQ multiplex PCR, while TCRdb's copy carries only in-frame clones and drops some. The table has approximately 160,000 clones, about 79% seen once. Sequencing used PBMCs. The receptor set was obtained from a male donor in good health and CMV-seronegative.

This clone was recorded once. The V gene is TRBV27, the J gene TRBJ2-2, with TRBD1 as a possible D gene (5 bases). The CDR3 is 15 residues long. The germline V and J ends were trimmed by 7 bases and 2 bases, with 14 bases remaining between them. Germline CDR1 is MNHEY and CDR2 is SMNVEV (reference sequence). In DNA form, the CDR3 reads TGTGCCAGCACCTCTTATGGGGCAAACACCGGGGAGCTGTTTTTT. Protein sequence: CASTSYGANTGELFF.

The CDR3 is CAIYGGSGTNEQFF. The CDR3 DNA reads as TGTGCCATCTACGGCGGGAGTGGCACCAATGAGCAGTTCTTC. The rearrangement joins TRBV10-3 to TRBJ2-1, with 7 positions matching TRBD2. This CDR3 is built from 14 residues. The ends lost 8 bases at V and 6 bases at J; junction bases unmatched: 10. Germline V CDR1 and CDR2: ENHRY, SYGVKD.

The chain recombines TRBV7-3 with TRBJ1-6, with D perhaps TRBD1 (5 bases). V was trimmed by 2 bases and J by 5 bases, leaving 10 bases between them. CDR1 is SGHTA, CDR2 FQGTGA, per germline. The CDR3 length is 15 residues. This CDR3 reads CASSLYGGNNSPLHF. As DNA, the CDR3 is TGTGCCAGCAGCTTATATGGGGGGAATAATTCACCCCTCCACTTT.

The chain combines TRBV6-5 with TRBJ2-1; 10 bases agree with TRBD2. CDR3 size: 15 residues. V shed 5 bases and J 7 bases; nucleotides not matched to a gene: 8. The germline V gene encodes CDR1 MNHEY and CDR2 SVGAGI. CDR3 residues: CASSGPPSGRNEQFF. The CDR3 DNA sequence: TGTGCCAGCAGTGGACCCCCTAGCGGGAGAAATGAGCAGTTCTTC.

This chain uses TRBV10-3 with TRBJ2-7; no firm D call. CDR3 length: 17 residues. The germline gives CDR1 ENHRY, CDR2 SYGVKD. Trimming removed 2 bases at V and 1 base at J, with 18 bases between. The CDR3: CAISESVFSAMSYEQYF. Here the CDR3 DNA reads TGTGCCATCAGTGAGAGCGTGTTCTCAGCCATGTCCTACGAGCAGTACTTC.

The chain couples TRBV6-5 to TRBJ2-7; D is ambiguous. Germline CDR1 and CDR2: MNHEY and SVGAGI. There are 11 residues in the CDR3. V was shortened by 5 bases and J by 3 bases, with 5 bases between the two germline ends. The CDR3 here is CASSNSYEQYF. The DNA for the CDR3 is TGTGCCAGCAGTAACAGCTACGAGCAGTACTTC.

The chain carries TRBV7-3 and TRBJ2-7; 7 positions match TRBD1. The CDR3 is made up of 15 amino acids. Per the germline V gene, CDR1 is SGHTA and CDR2 is FQGTGA. The junction had 8 bases not matched to a gene; V was cut back by 3 bases and J by 3 bases. The chain's CDR3 is CASSFSGGPRYEQYF. In DNA, the CDR3 is TGTGCCAGCAGCTTCTCAGGGGGACCCCGCTACGAGCAGTACTTC.

The genes are TRBV6-5 and TRBJ1-4; TRBD1 is a possible D gene (5 bases). V shed 6 bases and J shed 8 bases, with 16 bases lying between them. Germline assignment: CDR1 MNHEY and CDR2 SVGAGI. The CDR3 runs 14 residues. The CDR3 DNA reads TGTGCCAGCAGGCCGGGGGGGTCGGGAGAAAAACTGTTTTTT. As protein: CASRPGGSGEKLFF.

V usage is TRBV7-9 and J usage is TRBJ1-2, with 7 positions matching TRBD1. There are 15 residues in the CDR3. CDR1 is SEHNR and CDR2 is FQNEAQ in the germline V gene (reference sequence). Germline trimming cut 3 bases from V and 4 bases from J; bases unmatched to any gene: 8. This CDR3 reads CASSLGGQSLYGYTF. In DNA form, the CDR3 reads TGTGCCAGCAGCTTGGGGGGACAGAGCCTCTATGGCTACACCTTC.

The sample holds one count of this clone. This chain uses TRBV2 with TRBJ1-2; unclear D gene. Germline CDR1 reads SNHLY; CDR2 reads FYNNEI. The V end lost 0 bases, the J end lost 5 bases, and 13 bases lay between the germline ends. The CDR3 has 15 residues. The CDR3 DNA is TGTGCCAGCAGTGAAGCTGGCAGCCCGAGGTATGGCTACACCTTC. Translated: CASSEAGSPRYGYTF.

This chain uses TRBV27 with TRBJ2-5, with 9 bases fitting TRBD1. Near its end, the DNA agrees better with TRBJ2-7, so the J call may be wrong. The CDR3 covers 14 residues. The germline CDR1 and CDR2 sequences are MNHEY and SMNVEV (reference sequence). The CDR3, as DNA: TGTGCCAGCAGTTGGACAGGGGATACCTACGAGCAGTACTTC. Protein product: CASSWTGDTYEQYF.

This clone was counted between two and nine times. The V call is TRBV27, the J call TRBJ1-2; unclear D gene. V was trimmed by 5 bases and J by 1 base, leaving 26 bases between them. This CDR3 is built from 19 residues. Germline CDR1 and CDR2: MNHEY and SMNVEV (reference sequence). The CDR3 protein is CASSPNLMWEDHDNYGYTF. DNA for the CDR3: TGTGCCAGCAGTCCAAACCTCATGTGGGAGGACCACGATAACTATGGCTACACCTTC.

The chain has TRBV29-1 and TRBJ2-7; 7 nucleotides match TRBD2. Germline loops: CDR1 SQVTM, CDR2 ANQGSEA. The CDR3 length is 12 residues. The junction had 4 bases not matched to a gene; V was cut back by 4 bases and J by 4 bases. The chain's CDR3 is CSVAASGYEQYF. CDR3 nucleotides: TGCAGCGTTGCGGCTAGCGGATACGAGCAGTACTTC.

J is TRBJ2-2 and V is TRBV5-6; D gene unclear. The V end was cut by 4 bases, the J end by 4 bases, with 11 bases between. This CDR3 is 14 amino acids long. The germline V gene encodes CDR1 SGHDT and CDR2 YYEEEE. CDR3 amino acids: CASSLNRFTGELFF. CDR3 DNA: TGTGCCAGCAGCCTTAACAGATTCACCGGGGAGCTGTTTTTT.

The V gene is TRBV6-5, the J gene TRBJ1-4, with 9 bases that match TRBD1. With 5 bases clipped from V and 5 bases from J, the junction kept 6 bases outside the gene matches. Germline assignment: CDR1 MNHEY and CDR2 SVGAGI. The CDR3 contains 15 residues. The CDR3 nucleotides read TGTGCCAGCAGTAGACAGGGGGGGAAGAATGAAAAACTGTTTTTT. Translation: CASSRQGGKNEKLFF.

The genes are TRBV19 and TRBJ2-2, with 7 positions matching TRBD1. The CDR3 sequence is 13 residues long. Germline-derived CDR1 and CDR2 are LNHDA and SQIVND (reference sequence). Germline trimming cut 5 bases from V and 11 bases from J; bases unmatched to any gene: 8. CDR3 nucleotide sequence: TGTGCCAGTAGTCACCCGACAGGGTACGAGCTGTTTTTT. Translated, it gives CASSHPTGYELFF. Full variable domain (rest looked up from reference TRBV19 and TRBJ2-2): DGGITQSPKYLFRKEGQNVTLSCEQNLNHDAMYWYRQDPGQGLRLIYYSQIVNDFQKGDIAEGYSVSREKKESFPLTVTSAQKNPTAFYLCASSHPTGYELFFGEGSRLTVL.

This clone was seen more than once but under ten times. The genes are TRBV19 and TRBJ1-6; no definite D call. The CDR3 runs 13 residues. V gave up 4 bases and J gave up 6 bases, with 7 bases separating them. Germline V gene sequence: CDR1 LNHDA, CDR2 SQIVND (reference sequence). CDR3 sequence (DNA): TGTGCCAGTAGTAACCGGGTTAATTCACCCCTCCACTTT. Protein: CASSNRVNSPLHF.

This clone was recorded a few times. The J gene is TRBJ2-3, the V gene TRBV6-4, with a tentative D call TRBD2 (6 bases). Germline CDR1 and CDR2: MRHNA and SNTAGT. This CDR3 region has 15 residues. The V end lost 3 bases, the J end lost 2 bases, and 12 bases lay between the germline ends. The CDR3 nucleotides are TGTGCCAGCAGTGAGGGGGGTCGCGACACAGATACGCAGTATTTT. Its translation: CASSEGGRDTDTQYF.

The genes are TRBV19 and TRBJ2-2; D perhaps matches TRBD2 (5 bases). Germline V gene lookup returns CDR1 LNHDA and CDR2 SQIVND (reference sequence). This CDR3 has 15 amino acids. V was trimmed by 3 bases and J by 1 base, leaving 9 bases between them. The CDR3 spells CASSIGGLNTGELFF. In DNA, the CDR3 is TGTGCCAGTAGTATTGGAGGCTTGAACACCGGGGAGCTGTTTTTT. Using reference TRBV19 and TRBJ2-2 for the parts outside the CDR3, the full variable domain is DGGITQSPKYLFRKEGQNVTLSCEQNLNHDAMYWYRQDPGQGLRLIYYSQIVNDFQKGDIAEGYSVSREKKESFPLTVTSAQKNPTAFYLCASSIGGLNTGELFFGEGSRLTVL.

The chain carries TRBV4-3 and TRBJ2-7, with 9 bases fitting TRBD2. Germline-derived CDR1 and CDR2 are LGHNA and YSLEER. The J segment lost 1 base and the V segment lost 0 bases, leaving 10 bases of the junction unmatched. The CDR3 is made up of 18 amino acids. The CDR3 nucleotides are TGCGCCAGCAGCCAAGATTGGTTGGAGACTAGCGGTTCCTACGAGCAGTACTTC. As protein: CASSQDWLETSGSYEQYF.

With regard to this clone: Within the sample, other DNA sequences also encode this same CDR3. The chain recombines TRBV9 with TRBJ1-5; D remains unclear. Germline V CDR1 and CDR2: SGDLS, YYNGEE. CDR3 length equals 14 residues. The V and J ends lost 0 bases and 4 bases respectively, with 8 bases between them. The CDR3 region is CASSVGGGNQPQHF. CDR3 coding DNA: TGTGCCAGCAGCGTAGGCGGTGGTAATCAGCCCCAGCATTTT.

The V gene is TRBV27, the J gene TRBJ2-5; TRBD1 matches 9 bases. This CDR3 has 15 amino acids. The trim removed 5 bases at V and 1 base at J, leaving 5 bases unmatched. Per germline, CDR1 MNHEY and CDR2 SMNVEV (reference sequence). The DNA of the CDR3 is TGTGCCAGCAGTCCCTGGACAGGGGCCCAAGAGACCCAGTACTTC. The encoded protein is CASSPWTGAQETQYF.

This clone was seen a few times. J is TRBJ2-1 and V is TRBV6-4; 7 bases fit TRBD2. After removal of 5 bases from V and 4 bases from J, the junction contained 8 bases not matched to a gene. This CDR3 region has 15 residues. Germline V CDR1 and CDR2: MRHNA, SNTAGT. CDR3 bases: TGTGCCAGCAGTATTGGGAGCGGGGATTACAATGAGCAGTTCTTC. Amino acids: CASSIGSGDYNEQFF.

The V gene is TRBV5-1, the J gene TRBJ2-1; possible D gene TRBD2, 5 bases. The CDR3 runs 12 residues. The V gene's germline CDR1 is SGHRS and CDR2 YFSETQ. V was trimmed by 1 base and J by 10 bases, leaving 9 bases between them. CDR3 sequence (DNA): TGCGCCAGCAGCTTGTACGGGGAGGAGCAGTTCTTC. This codes for CASSLYGEEQFF. Supplemented by reference TRBV5-1 and TRBJ2-1, the full variable domain reads KAGVTQTPRYLIKTRGQQVTLSCSPISGHRSVSWYQQTPGQGLQFLFEYFSETQRNKGNFPGRFSGRQFSNSRSEMNVSTLELGDSALYLCASSLYGEEQFFGPGTRLTVL.

This clone came up once. The V and J genes are TRBV15 and TRBJ2-5; tentatively, D is TRBD1 (6 bases). The J call is doubtful: the DNA matches TRBJ2-7 better. Germline V CDR1 and CDR2: LNHNV, YYDKDF (reference sequence). The CDR3 has 17 amino acids. The chain's CDR3 is CATSRGRRVAGAYEQYF. The CDR3 DNA is TGTGCCACCAGCAGAGGACGTCGAGTGGCAGGGGCCTACGAGCAGTACTTC.

The CDR3 reads CASSVGGYGEKLFF. The CDR3 DNA is TGTGCCAGCAGCGTAGGAGGGTACGGTGAAAAACTGTTTTTT. V is TRBV9 and J is TRBJ1-4; D is unresolved. Trimming took 0 bases from V and 7 from J, leaving 10 bases between them. The CDR3 contains 14 residues. The V gene's germline CDR1 is SGDLS and CDR2 YYNGEE.

J is TRBJ2-7 and V is TRBV11-2; possibly TRBD1 for D (5 bases). The CDR3 extends over 14 amino acids. Trimming left V 3 bases short and J 3 bases short, with 12 bases between. CDR1 is SGHAT and CDR2 is FQNNGV in the germline V gene. The CDR3 loop reads CASSFDRGFYEQYF. In DNA form, the CDR3 reads TGTGCCAGCAGCTTTGACAGAGGATTCTACGAGCAGTACTTC.

The rearrangement uses TRBV9 and TRBJ1-6; 7 positions match TRBD1. From germline, CDR1 is SGDLS and CDR2 YYNGEE. The junction had 12 bases not matched to a gene; V was cut back by 3 bases and J by 6 bases. The CDR3 spans 17 residues. CDR3 protein: CASSANPRDRPNSPLHF. The CDR3, as DNA: TGTGCCAGCAGCGCAAACCCCCGGGACAGACCTAATTCACCCCTCCACTTT.

The rearrangement joins TRBV2 to TRBJ1-2; D may be TRBD1 (5 bases). The germline gives CDR1 SNHLY, CDR2 FYNNEI. Trimming pared 2 bases from V and 4 bases from J, leaving 5 bases between. CDR3 length: 12 amino acids. The CDR3 here is CASSERGYGYTF. The DNA of the CDR3 is TGTGCCAGCAGTGAAAGGGGCTATGGCTACACCTTC.

The chain couples TRBV20-1 to TRBJ2-7, with 9 positions matching TRBD1. This CDR3 is 11 amino acids long. V shed 5 bases and J 5 bases; nucleotides not matched to a gene: 1. Germline V gives CDR1 DFQATT, CDR2 SNEGSKA (reference sequence). The CDR3 DNA follows: TGCAGTGCTTACAGGGGGCACGAGCAGTACTTC. Residues: CSAYRGHEQYF.

The chain joins TRBV7-2 to TRBJ2-7, with TRBD1 as a possible D gene (7 bases). Trimming left V 1 base short and J 0 bases short, with 13 bases between. Germline CDR1 reads SGHTA; CDR2 reads FQGNSA. The CDR3 has 16 residues. The CDR3 coding sequence is TGTGCCAGCAGCTTAGGGTTCCAGGGGGGCTCCTACGAGCAGTACTTC. Its protein product is CASSLGFQGGSYEQYF.